A selection of T cell receptor beta chains follows, all from one sample in a study of shared clonotypes between healthy human individuals. Generated by immunoSEQ multiplex PCR, the TCRdb table keeps only in-frame clones and is missing some. Of around 500,000 clones in the sample, about 82% were seen once. Sequenced input: PBMCs. The receptors derive from a middle-aged woman in good health. Some clones in this sample may be carry-over from other donors' samples. Both conserved end residues are part of each CDR3. The D gene is left open where the match is weak. The size of a clone is reported for some rows only, either as once, few or many, or as a class for expanded clones.

clone_size j_call d_call v_call cdr3_aa cdr3_nt
few TRBJ1-2 TRBD1 TRBV9 CASSVEQGRYGYTF TGTGCCAGCAGCGTAGAACAGGGGCGGTATGGCTACACCTTC
- TRBJ2-1 - TRBV28 CASRSTQNYNEQFF TGTGCCAGCAGGTCTACCCAAAACTACAATGAGCAGTTCTTC
once TRBJ1-1 - TRBV10-1 CASSESGVFGGQGTEAFF TGCGCCAGCAGTGAGTCGGGTGTTTTCGGGGGGCAAGGCACTGAAGCTTTCTTT
- TRBJ2-3 TRBD2 TRBV5-1 CASSKTSGDTDTQYF TGCGCCAGCAGCAAGACTAGCGGAGACACAGATACGCAGTATTTT
many TRBJ2-2 TRBD2 TRBV5-4 CASSRSSGRAGGELFF TGTGCCAGCAGCAGGTCTAGCGGGAGGGCCGGCGGGGAGCTGTTTTTT
- TRBJ2-7 - TRBV30 CAWSYDEQYF TGTGCCTGGAGTTATGACGAGCAGTACTTC
- TRBJ2-3 - TRBV25-1 CASSESAGGGLDTQYF TGTGCCAGCAGTGAATCGGCAGGGGGAGGTTTAGATACGCAGTATTTT
few TRBJ2-1 TRBD2 TRBV11-1 CASSAGLADYNEQFF TGTGCCAGCAGCGCGGGACTAGCAGATTACAATGAGCAGTTCTTC
- TRBJ2-1 - TRBV5-1 CASKRTYNEQFF TGCGCCAGCAAAAGAACCTACAATGAGCAGTTCTTC
- TRBJ2-3 - TRBV7-8 CASSLGGRSRSDTQYF TGTGCCAGCAGCTTAGGAGGCAGATCGAGGTCGGATACGCAGTATTTT
- TRBJ1-2 - TRBV21-1 CASSTPTDSGDGYTF TGTGCCAGCAGCACACCGACGGACTCTGGGGATGGCTACACCTTC
- TRBJ1-4 TRBD1 TRBV4-2 CASSPPQGAGTNEKLFF TGTGCCAGCAGCCCTCCTCAGGGGGCAGGCACTAATGAAAAACTGTTTTTT
- TRBJ2-7 - TRBV18 CASSPLGGRRNEQYF TGTGCCAGCTCACCCCTTGGGGGGAGGAGGAACGAGCAGTACTTC
- TRBJ1-3 - TRBV28 CATTHLPGHSGNTIYF TGTGCCACCACCCATTTGCCGGGGCACTCTGGAAACACCATATATTTT
few TRBJ2-1 TRBD2 TRBV29-1 CSVLIPLVAGGTSSYNEQFF TGCAGCGTCCTAATCCCCCTTGTAGCGGGAGGAACCTCCTCCTACAATGAGCAGTTCTTC
few TRBJ2-1 TRBD2 TRBV5-6 CASSLGPRTSGRVNNEQFF TGTGCCAGCAGCTTGGGGCCCCGGACTAGCGGGAGGGTAAACAATGAGCAGTTCTTC
- TRBJ2-6 - TRBV5-1 CASSFGPGSGANVLTF -
- TRBJ2-1 TRBD2 TRBV9 CASSVGGGRANEQFF TGTGCCAGCAGCGTAGGCGGCGGGAGGGCCAATGAGCAGTTCTTC
- TRBJ2-6 - TRBV19 CASSSMSSGANVLTF TGTGCCAGTAGTAGTATGAGCTCTGGGGCCAACGTCCTGACTTTC
- TRBJ2-2 TRBD2 TRBV11-3 CASSPTSGRSGELFF TGTGCCAGCAGCCCGACTAGCGGGAGATCCGGGGAGCTGTTTTTT
- TRBJ2-7 TRBD1 TRBV6-1 CASLDVAQGNYEQYF TGTGCCAGCCTAGACGTCGCACAGGGGAACTACGAGCAGTACTTC
few TRBJ2-7 - TRBV5-8 CASSPTGHTWRDTYEQYF TGTGCCAGCAGCCCAACGGGACACACCTGGCGGGACACCTACGAGCAGTACTTC
- TRBJ2-5 - TRBV19 CASTPGRGWGETQYF TGTGCCAGTACCCCGGGCCGAGGGTGGGGAGAGACCCAGTACTTC
few TRBJ2-5 TRBD2 TRBV9 CASSVTSDQETQYF TGTGCCAGCAGCGTGACTAGCGATCAAGAGACCCAGTACTTC
- TRBJ2-5 - TRBV30 CAWSPGVKETQYF TGTGCCTGGAGCCCAGGGGTCAAAGAGACCCAGTACTTC
once TRBJ2-3 TRBD2 TRBV7-2 CASSIQAGAGDTQYF TGTGCCAGCAGCATCCAAGCGGGAGCTGGAGATACGCAGTATTTT
- TRBJ2-5 TRBD1 TRBV10-3 CAIRGTQGDQETQYF TGTGCCATCAGGGGAACCCAGGGGGACCAAGAGACCCAGTACTTC
once TRBJ1-2 - TRBV6-1 CASRTRSGYGYTF TGTGCCAGCAGGACCAGATCTGGCTATGGCTACACCTTC
- TRBJ2-5 - TRBV7-6 CASSTEETQYF TGTGCCAGCAGCACCGAAGAGACCCAGTACTTC
- TRBJ2-7 TRBD2 TRBV10-3 CAISESITSGSLYEQYF TGTGCCATCAGTGAGTCGATAACTAGCGGGAGCCTGTACGAGCAGTACTTC
- TRBJ2-1 - TRBV10-3 CAISEGTPVYNEQFF TGTGCCATCAGTGAGGGGACCCCAGTCTACAATGAGCAGTTCTTC
- TRBJ1-1 - TRBV4-1 CASSHPRDGSIEAFF TGCGCCAGCAGCCACCCCCGGGACGGCAGTATTGAAGCTTTCTTT
- TRBJ2-7 - TRBV6-5 CASSSQQGPYEQYF TGTGCCAGCAGTTCCCAGCAGGGGCCCTACGAGCAGTACTTC
- TRBJ1-5 - TRBV4-1 CASSQDPGRSNQPQHF TGCGCCAGCAGCCAAGACCCAGGGCGGAGCAATCAGCCCCAGCATTTT
- TRBJ2-7 TRBD2 TRBV11-2 CASTAALAGSPEQYF TGTGCCAGCACCGCCGCCTTAGCGGGTTCCCCCGAGCAGTACTTC
- TRBJ2-1 - TRBV5-1 CASQTGLGFRYNEQFF TGCGCCAGTCAAACGGGTTTGGGGTTTAGATACAATGAGCAGTTCTTC
- TRBJ1-2 - TRBV30 CAWSVKQVGHGYTF TGTGCCTGGAGTGTAAAACAGGTCGGCCATGGCTACACCTTC
- TRBJ2-7 - TRBV28 CASSFPLGAGVEQYF TGTGCCAGCAGTTTCCCCCTGGGGGCGGGGGTTGAGCAGTACTTC
- TRBJ2-7 - TRBV28 CASKVTGLGEQYF TGTGCCAGCAAAGTAACAGGCCTGGGGGAGCAGTACTTC
- TRBJ2-5 - TRBV7-6 CASSLSRDETGTQYF TGTGCCAGCAGCTTAAGTCGGGACGAAACAGGGACCCAGTACTTC
- TRBJ2-7 TRBD1 TRBV28 CASSPRGTGISYEQYF TGTGCCAGCAGTCCCCGAGGGACAGGGATCTCCTACGAGCAGTACTTC
- TRBJ2-2 - TRBV19 CASMKRAANTGELFF TGTGCCAGCATGAAGAGGGCAGCGAACACCGGGGAGCTGTTTTTT
- TRBJ1-1 - TRBV7-6 CASSLLFSDWGNTEAFF TGTGCCAGCAGCTTATTGTTCTCGGATTGGGGGAACACTGAAGCTTTCTTT
- TRBJ2-7 TRBD1 TRBV5-1 CASSLVLGQGLSSEQYF TGCGCCAGCAGCTTGGTATTGGGACAGGGATTGTCTAGCGAGCAGTACTTC
- TRBJ2-1 - TRBV7-9 CASSLVSGRRIGNEQFF TGTGCCAGCAGCTTAGTGTCAGGGAGGAGAATTGGCAATGAGCAGTTCTTC
- TRBJ2-1 TRBD2 TRBV7-2 CASSAPGLAGGEGKEQFF TGTGCCAGCAGCGCTCCGGGACTAGCGGGAGGGGAGGGAAAGGAGCAGTTCTTC
- TRBJ2-1 TRBD1 TRBV6-4 CASSDSGDRESNEQFF TGTGCCAGCAGTGACTCAGGAGACAGGGAATCCAATGAGCAGTTCTTC
once TRBJ2-1 TRBD2 TRBV14 CASSSLIAGGLDEQFF TGTGCCAGCAGCTCCTTAATAGCGGGAGGGCTGGATGAGCAGTTCTTC
- TRBJ2-5 TRBD1 TRBV27 CASSLPQGTGGRETQYF TGTGCCAGCAGTTTACCTCAGGGGACAGGGGGCCGAGAGACCCAGTACTTC
- TRBJ2-4 TRBD2 TRBV2 CASTAGRVEAKNIQYF TGTGCCAGCACCGCCGGGAGGGTGGAGGCCAAAAACATTCAGTACTTC
- TRBJ2-7 - TRBV6-6 CASMEGGRGFSYEQYF TGTGCCAGCATGGAGGGGGGGAGGGGATTTTCCTACGAGCAGTACTTC
once TRBJ2-2 - TRBV2 CASKRVVSTGELFF TGTGCCAGCAAGCGAGTAGTAAGCACCGGGGAGCTGTTTTTT
once TRBJ2-7 - TRBV13 CASSHPGSEQYF TGTGCCAGCAGCCACCCAGGTTCCGAGCAGTACTTC
- TRBJ1-3 TRBD1 TRBV6-1 CASRETGNSGNTIYF TGTGCCAGCAGAGAGACAGGGAACTCTGGAAACACCATATATTTT
- TRBJ2-7 - TRBV28 CASSSPGAGEGNLYEQYF TGTGCCAGCAGTTCCCCCGGGGCAGGGGAGGGTAATCTCTACGAGCAGTACTTC
- TRBJ2-3 TRBD2 TRBV7-9 CASSLPRVASGSFADTQYF TGTGCCAGCAGCTTACCCCGCGTGGCTAGCGGGAGTTTCGCAGATACGCAGTATTTT
- TRBJ2-1 TRBD2 TRBV4-1 CASSQDPGGLGTSYNEQFF TGCGCCAGCAGCCAAGACCCGGGGGGACTAGGGACGTCCTACAATGAGCAGTTCTTC
once TRBJ1-1 TRBD1 TRBV27 CASSLRDRGVNTEAFF TGTGCCAGCAGTTTGAGGGACAGGGGAGTGAACACTGAAGCTTTCTTT
- TRBJ2-2 - TRBV2 CASSEREKNTGELFF TGTGCCAGCAGTGAAAGGGAGAAAAACACCGGGGAGCTGTTTTTT
once TRBJ2-7 TRBD1 TRBV5-6 CASSTPGQGNYEQYF TGTGCCAGCAGCACACCGGGACAGGGAAACTACGAGCAGTACTTC